This T cell receptor beta chain originates from a study of blood T cell repertoires in COVID-19. Study-level background: Nucleic acid was either cDNA or gDNA, and it came from T cells, B-cell-depleted T cells, or PBMCs.

CDR1 SGHNT and CDR2 YENEEA come from the germline V gene. The CDR3 contains 17 residues. V gave up 1 base and J gave up 4 bases, with 17 bases separating them. TCRdb keeps only in-frame clones here, not all; method: immunoSEQ multiplex PCR. The table lists roughly 100,000 clones, roughly nine tenths of them singletons. Sequencing used peripheral blood. The source is a human donor in a cohort sampled during active COVID-19. This chain links TRBV11-3 with TRBJ2-1; D possibly corresponds to TRBD1 (6 bases). As DNA, the CDR3 is TGTGCCAGCAGCTTAGGACACAACAGGGATTTGTACAATGAGCAGTTCTTC. Translated, it gives CASSLGHNRDLYNEQFF.